This T cell receptor (beta chain) was observed in a study of T cell responses to AZD1222 COVID-19 vaccine. Study-wide results and limits: Spike-spanning, vaccine-associated CD4 TCRs were dominant at 160-218 and 743-854.

The assay was immunoSEQ multiplex PCR, and TCRdb's table has in-frame clones only and misses some. The repertoire has 130,000 to 150,000 clones, 90% of them found once; the top ten carry more than 3%. V lost 2 bases, J lost 2 bases, and 10 bases lay in between. The CDR3 has 16 residues. CDR1 MNHNY and CDR2 SVGAGI come from the germline V gene (reference sequence). Comment on this clone: As yet, its antigen is unknown.

The TCR sequence derives from an adult in good health. V usage is TRBV6-6 and J usage is TRBJ1-6; TRBD1 is a possible D gene (5 bases). This specimen consisted of peripheral blood, obtained on day 0 of AZD1222 vaccination. CDR3 loop: CASSYTQDAYNSPLHF. For the CDR3, the DNA is TGTGCCAGCAGTTACACACAGGACGCCTATAATTCACCCCTCCACTTT.